Below are 13 T cell receptor beta chains sequenced from a single sample in a study of blood T cell repertoires in COVID-19 (dated by TCRdb to the early 2020s). The protocol used for the library was the immunoSEQ multiplex PCR assay. TCRdb mirrors the immuneACCESS table, restricted to in-frame sequences. Some clones are absent from its copies; in checked studies, under half trace to an unresolved V gene, and the reason for the others is unknown. Counted in this sample were more than 110,000 clones; almost 85% of them appeared once. Around 5.5% of the sample belongs to the ten largest clones. Sequenced input: PBMCs or T cells enriched from blood (not recorded which). These receptors originate from a man in his forties or fifties with acute COVID-19.

The rearrangement joins TRBV2 to TRBJ1-2; maybe TRBD1 (5 bases). V shed 6 bases and J shed 0 bases, with 17 bases lying between them. The CDR3 is 16 residues long. CDR1 SNHLY and CDR2 FYNNEI come from the germline V gene. CDR3 DNA: TGTGCCAGCAGCCTCCGGGGGGTTGGGGCTAACTATGGCTACACCTTC. Its translation: CASSLRGVGANYGYTF.

This chain uses TRBV6-5 with TRBJ2-7; D perhaps matches TRBD2 (5 bases). The CDR3 spans 13 residues. Germline CDR1 reads MNHEY; CDR2 reads SVGAGI. Deletions cut 0 bases from V and 5 bases from J, with 8 bases between. The CDR3 region has the DNA TGTGCCAGCAGTTACTCAAGGCGGGACGAGCAGTACTTC. Protein: CASSYSRRDEQYF.

V and J are TRBV13 and TRBJ2-2, with D possibly matching TRBD2 (6 bases). Germline V CDR1 and CDR2: PRHDT, FYEKMQ (reference sequence). This CDR3 spans 16 amino acids. V gave up 2 bases and J gave up 4 bases, with 14 bases separating them. The CDR3 coding sequence is TGTGCCAGCAGCTTACTAGCGTCTGGGCCCACCGGGGAGCTGTTTTTT. It codes for CASSLLASGPTGELFF.

Regarding this clone: At one boundary the junction diverges from the germline segment, which might be a read error. The chain joins TRBV5-1 to TRBJ2-3; the D is unclear. The CDR3 spans 15 residues. Germline V gene lookup returns CDR1 SGHRS and CDR2 YFSETQ. DNA of the CDR3: TGCGCCAGCAGCTTATCGCTCTCGAGCACGGATACGCAGTATTTT. It yields the protein CASSLSLSSTDTQYF.

The genes are TRBV15 and TRBJ2-6; tentative D call: TRBD1 (6 bases). CDR1 and CDR2 from the germline V gene are LNHNV and YYDKDF (reference sequence). The CDR3 runs to 15 residues. V gave up 4 bases and J gave up 2 bases, with 9 bases separating them. The CDR3 coding sequence is TGTGCCACCAGCACCACAGGGACTGGGGCCAACGTCCTGACTTTC. Translation: CATSTTGTGANVLTF.

The chain employs TRBV6-5 and TRBJ1-4; unclear D gene. This CDR3 has 14 amino acids. Germline loops: CDR1 MNHEY, CDR2 SVGAGI. The V and J ends lost 10 bases and 8 bases respectively, with 20 bases between them. CDR3 region: CATRRGPEEEKLFF. Written as DNA, the CDR3 is TGTGCCACCCGACGCGGCCCCGAGGAAGAAAAACTGTTTTTT.

This clone was picked up one time. The chain is built from TRBV30 and TRBJ1-5; no clear D. The V and J ends lost 2 bases and 6 bases respectively, with 11 bases between them. The CDR3 totals 13 residues. Germline V gives CDR1 GTSNPN, CDR2 SVGIG (reference sequence). CDR3 residues: CAWSTNPGQPQHF. CDR3 nucleotide sequence: TGTGCCTGGAGTACTAACCCGGGTCAGCCCCAGCATTTT.

The J gene is TRBJ2-1, the V gene TRBV28; D gene unclear. The CDR3 is 10 amino acids. Germline values: CDR1 MDHEN, CDR2 SYDVKM. Trimming took 6 bases from V and 7 from J, leaving 4 bases between them. In DNA form, the CDR3 reads TGTGCCAGCAGCGTTAATGAGCAGTTCTTC. Translation gives CASSVNEQFF.

J is TRBJ1-1 and V is TRBV6-2 or TRBV6-3; D gene ambiguous. CDR3 length equals 15 residues. V dropped 4 bases and J dropped 0 bases, with 12 bases sitting between them. Per the germline V gene, CDR1 is MNHEY and CDR2 is SVGEGT. This CDR3 reads CASSSIRGVNTEAFF. In DNA form, the CDR3 reads TGTGCCAGCAGTTCCATTCGGGGAGTGAACACTGAAGCTTTCTTT.

This sequence joins TRBV28 and TRBJ2-7, with TRBD2 identical over 7 bases. The CDR3 spans 14 residues. After removal of 4 bases from V and 2 bases from J, the junction contained 5 bases not matched to a gene. Germline V lookup: CDR1 MDHEN, CDR2 SYDVKM. For the CDR3, the DNA is TGTGCCAGCAGTTCCCCTAGCGGCCCCTACGAGCAGTACTTC. Its translation is CASSSPSGPYEQYF.

The chain joins TRBV25-1 to TRBJ1-4; perhaps TRBD1 as D (5 bases). The CDR3 has 15 residues. Germline CDR1 MGHDK, CDR2 SYGVNS. Deletions cut 3 bases from V and 2 bases from J, with 10 bases between. The CDR3 bases are TGTGCCAGCAGTGATTTTAGACAGACTAATGAAAAACTGTTTTTT. Protein product: CASSDFRQTNEKLFF.

On this clone itself: Within the sample, other DNA sequences also encode this same CDR3. The chain has TRBV9 and TRBJ2-2, with D possibly TRBD2 on 6 matching bases. V lost 0 bases and J 0 bases, leaving 6 bases between the germline ends. CDR1 is SGDLS, CDR2 YYNGEE, per germline. This CDR3 is 15 amino acids long. CDR3 in DNA: TGTGCCAGCAGCGTAGGCGGGGCGAACACCGGGGAGCTGTTTTTT. Amino acid sequence: CASSVGGANTGELFF. The full variable domain, with the rest looked up from reference TRBV9 and TRBJ2-2, is DSGVTQTPKHLITATGQRVTLRCSPRSGDLSVYWYQQSLDQGLQFLIQYYNGEERAKGNILERFSAQQFPDLHSELNLSSLELGDSALYFCASSVGGANTGELFFGEGSRLTVL.

A single count supports this clone. J is TRBJ2-1 and V is TRBV28; 15 bases line up with TRBD2. Per the germline V gene, CDR1 is MDHEN and CDR2 is SYDVKM. Germline trimming cut 6 bases from V and 6 bases from J; bases unmatched to any gene: 3. The CDR3 runs to 15 residues. This CDR3 is CASSQGLAGGNEQFF. CDR3 sequence (DNA): TGTGCCAGCAGCCAGGGACTAGCGGGAGGCAATGAGCAGTTCTTC.